The 17 T cell receptor beta chains listed next were all sequenced from one sample in a study of radiotherapy plus CTLA-4 blockade in lung cancer. Assay used: immunoSEQ multiplex PCR; TCRdb lists only in-frame clones, some missing. This table has tens of thousands of clones, 70% to 80% appearing once. Sequenced here: peripheral blood, sampled from a patient treated with radiotherapy plus ipilimumab. The receptors shown here come from a human donor with non-small cell lung cancer who had stable disease on radiotherapy plus ipilimumab.

This chain links TRBV6-1 with TRBJ1-3, with D uncertain. V lost 2 bases, J lost 3 bases, and 8 bases lay in between. The CDR3 is made up of 14 amino acids. The V gene's germline CDR1 is MNHNS and CDR2 SASEGT. This chain's CDR3 is CASSERTLGNTIYF. CDR3 nucleotides: TGTGCCAGCAGTGAAAGGACTCTTGGAAACACCATATATTTT.

This chain connects TRBV19 to TRBJ1-2; tentative D call: TRBD1 (5 bases). Trimming took 11 bases from V and 4 from J, leaving 20 bases between them. CDR1 and CDR2 (germline): LNHDA, SQIVND (reference sequence). CDR3 length: 14 amino acids. As DNA, the CDR3 is TGTGCCTCTAATGCCCAACAGGAGGTCTATGGCTACACCTTC. Translated, it gives CASNAQQEVYGYTF.

This sequence joins TRBV28 and TRBJ1-1; 7 bases fit TRBD1. CDR3 length: 13 residues. Germline CDR1 is MDHEN and CDR2 is SYDVKM. With V trimmed by 6 bases and J by 4 bases, 5 bases remained unmatched. CDR3: CASRHTGVTEAFF. The CDR3 DNA sequence: TGTGCCAGCAGACACACAGGGGTCACTGAAGCTTTCTTT.

The rearrangement links TRBV6-5 to TRBJ1-3; no clear D. Germline CDR1 reads MNHEY; CDR2 reads SVGAGI. The CDR3 is 15 amino acids. Trimming took off 2 bases at V and 4 bases at J, with 12 bases between the two ends. The CDR3 region is CASSYRVGAGNTIYF. The CDR3 bases are TGTGCCAGCAGTTACCGGGTGGGAGCCGGAAACACCATATATTTT.

V usage is TRBV7-8 and J usage is TRBJ2-3; 13 bases line up with TRBD2. J lost 6 bases, V lost 5 bases, and 8 bases had no gene match. This CDR3 is 16 amino acids long. Germline values: CDR1 SGHVS, CDR2 FQNEAQ. The CDR3 sequence: CASSQTSGGASDTQYF. The CDR3 DNA reads TGTGCCAGCAGCCAAACTAGCGGGGGGGCCTCCGATACGCAGTATTTT. Based on the CDR3 plus reference TRBV7-8 and TRBJ2-3, the full variable domain is GAGVSQSPRYKVAKRGQDVALRCDPISGHVSLFWYQQALGQGPEFLTYFQNEAQLDKSGLPSDRFFAERPEGSVSTLKIQRTQQEDSAVYLCASSQTSGGASDTQYFGPGTRLTVL.

The chain has TRBV11-2 and TRBJ2-4; TRBD1 might be the D (6 bases). With 5 bases removed from V and 7 bases from J, the gap between germline ends came to 12 bases. CDR1 is SGHAT and CDR2 is FQNNGV in the germline V gene. The CDR3 has 13 residues. As DNA, the CDR3 is TGTGCCAGCAGCCCCTACAGGGATAACATTCAGTACTTC. It translates to CASSPYRDNIQYF.

The chain recombines TRBV9 with TRBJ2-2; D uncertain. This CDR3 has 16 amino acids. Germline V CDR1 and CDR2: SGDLS, YYNGEE. V was cut by 1 base and J by 0 bases, with 10 bases left in between. The chain's CDR3 is CASSVLVQANTGELFF. In DNA, the CDR3 is TGTGCCAGCAGCGTACTGGTCCAGGCGAACACCGGGGAGCTGTTTTTT.

This chain links TRBV5-1 with TRBJ2-5; the D call may be TRBD1 or TRBD2 (6 bases each). Germline V lookup: CDR1 SGHRS, CDR2 YFSETQ. The CDR3 covers 16 residues. Trimming took off 4 bases at V and 2 bases at J, with 18 bases between the two ends. The CDR3 protein is CASSQARGPIQETQYF. CDR3 in DNA: TGCGCCAGCAGCCAAGCCCGGGGGCCGATTCAAGAGACCCAGTACTTC. The full variable domain, its missing parts supplied by reference TRBV5-1 and TRBJ2-5, is KAGVTQTPRYLIKTRGQQVTLSCSPISGHRSVSWYQQTPGQGLQFLFEYFSETQRNKGNFPGRFSGRQFSNSRSEMNVSTLELGDSALYLCASSQARGPIQETQYFGPGTRLLVL.

This chain links TRBV6-5 with TRBJ1-1; D is ambiguous. The CDR3 loop spans 14 amino acids. Deletions cut 5 bases from V and 11 bases from J, with 21 bases between. Germline V CDR1 and CDR2: MNHEY, SVGAGI. DNA for the CDR3: TGTGCCAGCAGTCAACGGACCTTTACAGTACGTGCTTTCTTT. Its protein is CASSQRTFTVRAFF.

The chain links TRBV19 to TRBJ2-1; D might be TRBD1 (5 bases). Trimming took 2 bases from V and 4 from J, leaving 12 bases between them. Germline-derived CDR1 and CDR2 are LNHDA and SQIVND (reference sequence). The CDR3 sequence is 15 residues long. The chain's CDR3 is CASSITMTEYNEQFF. As DNA, the CDR3 is TGTGCCAGTAGTATAACGATGACAGAATACAATGAGCAGTTCTTC.

The rearrangement joins TRBV28 to TRBJ1-1; the D is unclear. Germline V gene lookup returns CDR1 MDHEN and CDR2 SYDVKM. The CDR3 extends over 13 amino acids. The V end lost 7 bases, the J end lost 3 bases, and 12 bases lay between the germline ends. In nucleotides, the CDR3 is TGTGCCAGCACTCCTAACGGATACACTGAAGCTTTCTTT. It codes for CASTPNGYTEAFF.

The gene calls are TRBV7-2 and TRBJ2-2; D uncertain. V lost 5 bases, J lost 1 base, and 8 bases lay in between. There are 14 residues in the CDR3. Germline CDR1 SGHTA, CDR2 FQGNSA. The CDR3 here is CASSVTQNTGELFF. The CDR3 coding sequence is TGTGCCAGCAGCGTCACCCAGAACACCGGGGAGCTGTTTTTT.

This clone was counted a few times. One junction end does not reproduce the germline sequence, and a read error may be involved. V gene TRBV28 combines with J gene TRBJ1-4; the match to TRBD1 covers 7 bases. The CDR3 has 13 amino acids. Germline V gives CDR1 MDHEN, CDR2 SYDVKM. The chain's CDR3 is CASSPSPTGQSVF. DNA of the CDR3: TGTGCCAGCAGTCCGTCCCCCACGGGACAGAGCGTTTTT.

The chain combines TRBV6-6 with TRBJ1-2; no reliable D call. This CDR3 is 12 amino acids long. Germline CDR1 and CDR2: MNHNY and SVGAGI (reference sequence). Trimming removed 8 bases from V and 4 bases from J, with 11 bases in between. CDR3 in amino acids: CASSLGGYGYTF. The CDR3 DNA reads TGTGCCAGCTCTCTGGGTGGCTATGGCTACACCTTC.

This clone is categorized as medium-sized. The chain uses TRBV7-9 and TRBJ1-3; tentatively, D is TRBD1 (5 bases). This CDR3 has 16 residues. V lost 3 bases and J 1 base, leaving 13 bases between the germline ends. Germline loops: CDR1 SEHNR, CDR2 FQNEAQ (reference sequence). CDR3 bases: TGTGCCAGCAGCTTTTCAGGGTCAATATCTGGAAACACCATATATTTT. It yields the protein CASSFSGSISGNTIYF.

The chain is built from TRBV9 and TRBJ1-1, with D uncertain. The CDR3 spans 13 residues. Trimming took 3 bases from V and 0 from J, leaving 6 bases between them. Per germline, CDR1 SGDLS and CDR2 YYNGEE. The CDR3 DNA is TGTGCCAGCAGCGGGGCGCTGAACACTGAAGCTTTCTTT. The encoded protein is CASSGALNTEAFF.

The chain is built from TRBV7-6 and TRBJ1-2; D ambiguous. Trimming cost V 2 bases and J 2 bases, with 6 bases left between them. The CDR3 sequence is 13 residues long. Germline CDR1 and CDR2: SGHVS and FNYEAQ. CDR3 sequence reads: CASSLNGNYGYTF. The CDR3, as DNA: TGTGCCAGCAGCTTAAACGGAAACTATGGCTACACCTTC.